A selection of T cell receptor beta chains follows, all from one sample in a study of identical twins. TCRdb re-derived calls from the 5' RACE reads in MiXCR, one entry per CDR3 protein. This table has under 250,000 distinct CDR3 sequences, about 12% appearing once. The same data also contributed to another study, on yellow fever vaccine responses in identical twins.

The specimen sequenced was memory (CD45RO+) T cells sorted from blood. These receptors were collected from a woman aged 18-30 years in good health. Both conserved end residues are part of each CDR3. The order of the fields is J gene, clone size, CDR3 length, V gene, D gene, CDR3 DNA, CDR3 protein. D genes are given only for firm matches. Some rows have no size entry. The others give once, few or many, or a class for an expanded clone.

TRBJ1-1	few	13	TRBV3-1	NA	TGTGCCAGCAGGATAAAGATGAACACTGAAGCTTTCTTT	CASRIKMNTEAFF
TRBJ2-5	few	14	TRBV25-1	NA	TGTGCCAGCAGTGAATGGGGACAACAAGAGACCCAGTACTTC	CASSEWGQQETQYF
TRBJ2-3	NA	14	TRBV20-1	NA	TGCAGTGCTAGTAAGGTCCCAGGGACAGATACGCAGTATTTT	CSASKVPGTDTQYF
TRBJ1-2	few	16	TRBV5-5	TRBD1	TGTGCCAGCAGCTCCCTCGCAGGACAGGGGGCAAGTGGCTACACCTTC	CASSSLAGQGASGYTF
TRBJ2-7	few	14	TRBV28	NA	TGTGCCAGCGCTTCCACGGGAGTCAGCGAGGAGCAGTACTTC	CASASTGVSEEQYF
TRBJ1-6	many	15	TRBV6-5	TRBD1	TGTGCCAGCAGTTACAAGGGACAGGGGAATTCACCCCTCCACTTT	CASSYKGQGNSPLHF
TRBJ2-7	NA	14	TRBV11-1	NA	TGTGCCAGCAGCCAGACCAACGGGGTCTACGAGCAGTACTTC	CASSQTNGVYEQYF
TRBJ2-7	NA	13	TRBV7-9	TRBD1	TGTGCCAGCAGCCGGACAGGGCCGTACGAGCAGTACTTC	CASSRTGPYEQYF
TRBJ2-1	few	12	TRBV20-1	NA	TGCAGTCTTGCGAGCGGGTACAATGAGCAGTTCTTC	CSLASGYNEQFF
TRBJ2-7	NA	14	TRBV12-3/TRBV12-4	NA	TGTGCCAGCACCTCCGGGGGATCCTCCTACGAGCAGTACTTC	CASTSGGSSYEQYF
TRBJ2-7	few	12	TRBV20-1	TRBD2	TGCAGTGCTAAAGCGGGGGTTACCGAGCAGTACTTC	CSAKAGVTEQYF
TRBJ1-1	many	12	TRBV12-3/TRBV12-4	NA	TGTGCCAGCAGTACCCGGGGTACTGAAGCTTTCTTT	CASSTRGTEAFF
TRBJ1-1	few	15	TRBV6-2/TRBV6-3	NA	TGTGCCAGCAGTACCGAGGACAGCAAGAACACTGAAGCTTTCTTT	CASSTEDSKNTEAFF
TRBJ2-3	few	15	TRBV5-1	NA	TGCGCCAGCAGGCTTAAGGAGAGCGGAGCAGATACGCAGTATTTT	CASRLKESGADTQYF
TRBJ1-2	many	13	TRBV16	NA	TGTGCCAGCAGCCAAGACGGAAAATATGGCTACACCTTC	CASSQDGKYGYTF
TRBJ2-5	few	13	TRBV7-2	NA	TGTGCCAGCAGCTGGGACTTCCGAGAGACCCAGTACTTC	CASSWDFRETQYF
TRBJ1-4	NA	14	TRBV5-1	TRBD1	TGCGCCAGCAGCTACCGGGACAGCTATGAAAAACTGTTTTTT	CASSYRDSYEKLFF
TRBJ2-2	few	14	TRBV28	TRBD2	TGTGCCAGCAGCCGCGGGGGGGCCACCGGGGAGCTGTTTTTT	CASSRGGATGELFF
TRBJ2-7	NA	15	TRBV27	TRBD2	TGTGCCAGCACAAATCTCCGGCGGGAGGGCCACGAGCAGTACTTC	CASTNLRREGHEQYF
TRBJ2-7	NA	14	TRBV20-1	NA	TGCAGTGCTAGAGATTCCTTCCGGATTTACGAGCAGTACTTC	CSARDSFRIYEQYF
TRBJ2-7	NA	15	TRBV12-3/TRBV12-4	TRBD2	TGTGCCAGCAGCGCTTATCTAGCGGGAGGCTACGAGCAGTACTTC	CASSAYLAGGYEQYF
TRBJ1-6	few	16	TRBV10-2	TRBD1	TGCGCCAGCAGTGACGCGGGACAGAGGGTTAATTCACCCCTCCACTTT	CASSDAGQRVNSPLHF
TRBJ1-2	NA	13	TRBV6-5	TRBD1	TGTGCCAGCACTTCCGGGACAGGCTATGGCTACACCTTC	CASTSGTGYGYTF
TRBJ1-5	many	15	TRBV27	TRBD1	TGTGCCAGCAGTCCTCTCGGGACAGTGATTCAGCCCCAGCATTTT	CASSPLGTVIQPQHF
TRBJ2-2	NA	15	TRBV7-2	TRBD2	TGTGCCAGCAGCTTAACTAGCGGGGGGGCCGGGGAGCTGTTTTTT	CASSLTSGGAGELFF
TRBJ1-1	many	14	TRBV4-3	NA	TGCGCCAGCAGCCAAGTGAGGGGCGAGACTGAAGCTTTCTTT	CASSQVRGETEAFF
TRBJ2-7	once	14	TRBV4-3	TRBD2	TGCGCCAGCAGCCAAGATGCGGGGGGCGGGGAGCAGTACTTC	CASSQDAGGGEQYF
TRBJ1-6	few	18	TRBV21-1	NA	TGTGCCAGCAGCATCGAAGGGGGACAGTGCTCCTATAATTCACCCCTCCACTTT	CASSIEGGQCSYNSPLHF
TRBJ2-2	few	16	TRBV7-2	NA	TGTGCCAGCAGCTTAGTACCCAGGGGTGGCACCGGGGAGCTGTTTTTT	CASSLVPRGGTGELFF
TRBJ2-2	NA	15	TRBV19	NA	TGTGCCAGTAGTCCCAACAGGGCTCCCACCGGGGAGCTGTTTTTT	CASSPNRAPTGELFF
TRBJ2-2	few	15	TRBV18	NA	TGTGCCAGCTCACCAAACATCGCGAACACCGGGGAGCTGTTTTTT	CASSPNIANTGELFF
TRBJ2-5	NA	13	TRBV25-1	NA	TGTGCCAGCTCTTCTGGGGGAGAAGAGACCCAGTACTTC	CASSSGGEETQYF
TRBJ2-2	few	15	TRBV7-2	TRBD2	TGTGCCAGCAGCTTAGGCATCGGGACTAGCACAGAGCTGTTTTTT	CASSLGIGTSTELFF
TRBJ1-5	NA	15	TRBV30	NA	TGTGCCTGGAGTGAAGGAGCGTATAGCAATCAGCCCCAGCATTTT	CAWSEGAYSNQPQHF
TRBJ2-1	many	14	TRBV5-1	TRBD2	TGCGCCAGCAGCGTCGCGGGAGGGTACAATGAGCAGTTCTTC	CASSVAGGYNEQFF
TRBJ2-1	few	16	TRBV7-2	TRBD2	TGTGCCAGCAGCTTAAAAACTAGCGGTTCCTACAATGAGCAGTTCTTC	CASSLKTSGSYNEQFF
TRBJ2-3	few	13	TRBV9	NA	TGTGCCAGCAGCGCGGAGTCCACAGATACGCAGTATTTT	CASSAESTDTQYF
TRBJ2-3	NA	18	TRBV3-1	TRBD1	TGTGCCAGCAGTTTAATAATGAGTAGGGGGCGTATGTCAGATACGCAGTATTTT	CASSLIMSRGRMSDTQYF
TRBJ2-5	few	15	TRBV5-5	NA	TGTGCCAGCAGCTGGACAGGGGCTAGCGGGGAGACCCAGTACTTC	CASSWTGASGETQYF
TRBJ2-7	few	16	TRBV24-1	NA	TGTGCCACCAGTGACGGACGGTCCGGGAGTGTAGGCGAGCAGTACTTC	CATSDGRSGSVGEQYF
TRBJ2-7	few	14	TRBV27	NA	TGTGCCAGCAGTTTTGCCAGGACCACCTACGAGCAGTACTTC	CASSFARTTYEQYF
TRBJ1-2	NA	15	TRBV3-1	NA	TGTGCCAGCAGCCAAGATAGGGGTCGGAACTATGGCTACACCTTC	CASSQDRGRNYGYTF
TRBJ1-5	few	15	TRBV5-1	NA	TGCGCCAGCAGCCCTCAGTGGGGGGCGGATCAGCCCCAGCATTTT	CASSPQWGADQPQHF
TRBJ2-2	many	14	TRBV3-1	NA	TGTGCCAGCAGCCAACGACTGAACACCGGGGAGCTGTTTTTT	CASSQRLNTGELFF
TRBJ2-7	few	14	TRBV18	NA	TGTGCCAGCTCACCTCGAACTAGCCGCCGCGAGCAGTACTTC	CASSPRTSRREQYF
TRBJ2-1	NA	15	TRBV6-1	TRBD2	TGTGCCAGCAGCTCCTTTGCGGGGGGGACCAATGAGCAGTTCTTC	CASSSFAGGTNEQFF
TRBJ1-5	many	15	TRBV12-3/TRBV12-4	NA	TGTGCCAGCAGTGGCCAGGGATCTATTTCCGAGCCCCAGCATTTT	CASSGQGSISEPQHF
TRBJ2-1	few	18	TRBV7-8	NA	TGTGCCAGCAGCTTAGCTTCCCAGCGAAGGAGTTCCTACAATGAGCAGTTCTTC	CASSLASQRRSSYNEQFF
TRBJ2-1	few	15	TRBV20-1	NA	TGCAGTGCAGCTAGCGTGGGAGTCTCCTACAATGAGCAGTTCTTC	CSAASVGVSYNEQFF
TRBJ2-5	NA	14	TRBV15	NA	TGTGCCACCAGCAGAGATTTAGGCGGGGAGACCCAGTACTTC	CATSRDLGGETQYF
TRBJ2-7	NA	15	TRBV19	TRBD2	TGTGCCAGTAGTTCTAGCGGGAGGGCCGGCGACGAGCAGTACTTC	CASSSSGRAGDEQYF
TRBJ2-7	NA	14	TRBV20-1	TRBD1	TGCAGTGCTAGGGGACAGGGGGCTCGGTACGAGCAGTACTTC	CSARGQGARYEQYF
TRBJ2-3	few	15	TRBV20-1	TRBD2	TGCAGTGCTAGGTCGGTAGCGGGCCTCACAGATACGCAGTATTTT	CSARSVAGLTDTQYF
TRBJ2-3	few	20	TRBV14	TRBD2	TGTGCCAGCAGCCAAGAAGGACTAGCGGGCTATCCGCCCCGCACAGATACGCAGTATTTT	CASSQEGLAGYPPRTDTQYF
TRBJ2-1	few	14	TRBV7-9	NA	TGTGCCAGCAGCTATGACAGATCCTACAATGAGCAGTTCTTC	CASSYDRSYNEQFF
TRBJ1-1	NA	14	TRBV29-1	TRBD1	TGCAGCGTACGAATACAGGGGGCGAACACTGAAGCTTTCTTT	CSVRIQGANTEAFF
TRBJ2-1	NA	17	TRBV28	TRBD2	TGTGCCAGCAGTGTCAATCGGCTAGCGGAGAAATCCAATGAGCAGTTCTTC	CASSVNRLAEKSNEQFF
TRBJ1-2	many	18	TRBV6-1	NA	TGTGCCAGCAGTGGGCAGGGGTCCGACGCATGGGGCTTTGGCGGCTACACCTTC	CASSGQGSDAWGFGGYTF
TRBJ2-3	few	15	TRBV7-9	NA	TGTGCCAGCAGCTTAGCGACGGGATGGACAGATACGCAGTATTTT	CASSLATGWTDTQYF
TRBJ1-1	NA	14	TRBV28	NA	TGTGCCAGCAGTTTTAGGCTCAGTTACACTGAAGCTTTCTTT	CASSFRLSYTEAFF